The 12 T cell receptor beta chains presented below share a single source sample, sequenced in a study of graft-versus-host responses after intestinal transplantation. The data were produced by immunoSEQ multiplex PCR, yet TCRdb's version contains in-frame clones alone and is incomplete. This sample carries 15,000 to 20,000 clones, 86% of them seen once, and the ten largest clones take roughly 51%. Sequencing was performed on bone marrow, taken around 130 days after transplant. The origin of the receptors is a human patient who received an intestinal transplant, so some T cells may come from the graft donor.

The J gene is TRBJ2-7, the V gene TRBV13, with TRBD2 matching over 13 bases. Per the germline V gene, CDR1 is PRHDT and CDR2 is FYEKMQ (reference sequence). The length of the CDR3 is 15 residues. V lost 6 bases and J lost 4; bases outside the gene matches: 6. CDR3 protein: CASSYRTSGRYEQYF. As DNA, the CDR3 is TGTGCCAGCAGTTATAGGACTAGCGGGAGATACGAGCAGTACTTC. Based on the CDR3 plus reference TRBV13 and TRBJ2-7, the full variable domain is AAGVIQSPRHLIKEKRETATLKCYPIPRHDTVYWYQQGPGQDPQFLISFYEKMQSDKGSIPDRFSAQQFSDYHSELNMSSLELGDSALYFCASSYRTSGRYEQYFGPGTRLTVT.

CDR3: CASSYTYFNEQFF. CDR3 bases: TGTGCCAGCAGTTACACTTATTTCAATGAGCAGTTCTTC. V is TRBV6-5 and J is TRBJ2-1; D not certain. The V and J ends lost 2 bases and 6 bases respectively, with 8 bases between them. Germline V gene data show CDR1 as MNHEY and CDR2 as SVGAGI. The CDR3 totals 13 residues.

The CDR3: CASSPQGGKTIFTYEQYF. DNA of the CDR3: TGTGCCAGCAGCCCTCAGGGAGGTAAAACTATTTTCACCTACGAGCAGTACTTC. V and J are TRBV7-6 and TRBJ2-7; TRBD2 is a possible D gene (6 bases). Germline CDR1 is SGHVS and CDR2 is FNYEAQ. This CDR3 has 18 residues. Trimming removed 5 bases at V and 2 bases at J, with 25 bases between.

The genes are TRBV7-3 and TRBJ2-3; possibly TRBD2 for D (6 bases). Germline lookup yields CDR1 SGHTA and CDR2 FQGTGA. The CDR3 is made up of 15 amino acids. V shed 3 bases and J shed 2 bases, with 12 bases lying between them. DNA for the CDR3: TGTGCCAGCAGCTTTAGCGGAGGGGTCACAGATACGCAGTATTTT. Translating it yields CASSFSGGVTDTQYF.

This CDR3 reads CASRTLAGDSYNEQFF. The CDR3 DNA sequence: TGTGCCAGTAGGACACTAGCGGGAGACTCCTACAATGAGCAGTTCTTC. The chain links TRBV19 to TRBJ2-1; 11 nucleotides line up with TRBD2. The V and J ends lost 6 bases and 0 bases, in that order; junction bases with no gene match: 4. Germline V gene lookup returns CDR1 LNHDA and CDR2 SQIVND (reference sequence). The CDR3 has 16 amino acids.

This chain uses TRBV5-4 with TRBJ2-7; 8 bases match TRBD2. From germline, CDR1 is SGHNT and CDR2 YYREEE (reference sequence). J gave up 3 bases and V 4 bases, and 15 bases lay outside the gene matches. The CDR3 consists of 17 residues. CDR3 residues: CASSAGVASGLGYEQYF. The CDR3 region has the DNA TGTGCCAGCAGCGCCGGGGTGGCTAGCGGGTTGGGCTACGAGCAGTACTTC.

The chain is built from TRBV5-6 and TRBJ2-5, with 9 bases lining up with TRBD1. V shed 1 base, J shed 6 bases, and the junction held 7 bases outside the gene matches. Germline-derived CDR1 and CDR2 are SGHDT and YYEEEE. The CDR3 extends over 15 amino acids. Here the CDR3 reads CASSLSGQGRKTQYF. For the CDR3, the DNA is TGTGCCAGCAGCTTGTCAGGACAGGGGAGGAAGACCCAGTACTTC.

The chain couples TRBV12-5 to TRBJ1-4; 12 bases agree with TRBD1. V lost 7 bases, J lost 13 bases, and 10 bases stayed unmatched. The CDR3 is 14 residues long. Germline V gene data show CDR1 as LGHNT and CDR2 as FRNRAP. The CDR3 is CASAGTGGLRGLFF. CDR3 DNA sequence: TGTGCTAGTGCCGGGACAGGGGGCCTGAGGGGACTGTTTTTT.

The chain combines TRBV27 with TRBJ2-7, with 15 bases identical to TRBD2. The ends lost 8 bases at V and 3 bases at J; junction bases unmatched: 14. The CDR3 contains 18 residues. Germline V CDR1 and CDR2: MNHEY, SMNVEV (reference sequence). The CDR3 here is CASAAGLAGGSMFYEQYF. The CDR3 coding sequence is TGTGCCAGCGCTGCGGGACTAGCGGGAGGTAGTATGTTCTACGAGCAGTACTTC.

This chain uses TRBV27 with TRBJ1-1; D perhaps matches TRBD1 (6 bases). Germline CDR1 and CDR2: MNHEY and SMNVEV (reference sequence). CDR3 length: 14 amino acids. V lost 4 bases and J 10 bases, leaving 19 bases between the germline ends. CDR3 sequence reads: CASSSGVQGRVAFF. DNA of the CDR3: TGTGCCAGCAGTTCAGGGGTCCAGGGGAGGGTAGCTTTCTTT.

V is TRBV30 and J is TRBJ2-7, with TRBD1 identical over 7 bases. The CDR3 totals 14 residues. V shed 4 bases, J shed 1 base, and the junction held 7 bases outside the gene matches. Germline V CDR1 and CDR2: GTSNPN, SVGIG (reference sequence). The CDR3 DNA reads as TGTGCCTGGAACCAGGGGGACCGATCCTACGAGCAGTACTTC. Its translation is CAWNQGDRSYEQYF.

J is TRBJ2-2 and V is TRBV6-4; D gene uncertain. The ends were cut back, 0 bases at V and 5 bases at J, with 4 bases in the middle. Germline CDR1 MRHNA, CDR2 SNTAGT. This CDR3 comprises 13 residues. The CDR3 sequence is CASSDSTTGELFF. In DNA, the CDR3 is TGTGCCAGCAGTGACTCGACTACCGGGGAGCTGTTTTTT.